This is a list of T cell receptor beta chains from one sample in a study of T-cell memory formation after mild COVID-19. TCRdb re-called the 5' RACE reads with MiXCR, one entry per CDR3 protein. Of some 150,000 distinct CDR3 sequences in the sample, around 14% were seen once. Source material: PBMCs or a T cell subset sorted from them (not recorded which). These receptors were obtained from an adult woman who had mild COVID-19 (a few samples of this study predate the infection). Cell type and time point are not known. The CDR3 runs from the conserved cysteine through the conserved F or W. The order of the fields is CDR3 length, D gene, J gene, V gene, clone size, CDR3 DNA, CDR3 protein. A D gene is named only where the DNA matches it firmly. Clone size is given for some rows only: seen once, a few or many times, or a class if the clone is expanded.

16,TRBD2,TRBJ2-5,TRBV7-9,few,TGTGCCAGCAGCTTAAATGGCGGGAGTTCCCAAGAGACCCAGTACTTC,CASSLNGGSSQETQYF
14,-,TRBJ2-7,TRBV15,-,TGTGCCACCAGCGGGATTGGGACCGGCCACGAGCAGTACTTC,CATSGIGTGHEQYF
13,-,TRBJ1-4,TRBV19,few,TGTGCCAGTAGTAGCAGGGTGACTGAAAAACTGTTTTTT,CASSSRVTEKLFF
12,-,TRBJ2-1,TRBV27,many,TGTGCCAGCAAGCATCCGGCCGGACTGCAGTTCTTC,CASKHPAGLQFF
13,TRBD1,TRBJ2-5,TRBV20-1,few,TGCAGTGCTAGAATGACAGGGTGGGAGACCCAGTACTTC,CSARMTGWETQYF
17,TRBD2,TRBJ2-1,TRBV7-9,few,TGTGCCAGCACCCCTACCTGGGCGGGGGAATCCTACAATGAGCAGTTCTTC,CASTPTWAGESYNEQFF
18,-,TRBJ1-6,TRBV7-9,few,TGTGCCAGCAGCTTAGGCCCCCAGGCCCCTGGCCCTAATTCACCCCTCCACTTT,CASSLGPQAPGPNSPLHF
13,-,TRBJ2-7,TRBV5-5,-,TGTGCCAGCAGCCAATTTTGGTCGGACGAGCAGTACTTC,CASSQFWSDEQYF
14,-,TRBJ1-1,TRBV6-1,few,TGTGCCAGCAGTGAATCAGTCATCGTCACTGAAGCTTTCTTT,CASSESVIVTEAFF
15,TRBD2,TRBJ2-7,TRBV4-3,many,TGCGCCAGCAGCCCACTAGCGGGAGGGCTCTACGAGCAGTACTTC,CASSPLAGGLYEQYF
13,-,TRBJ1-5,TRBV28,-,TGTGCCAGCAGTTACAGGGCTGATCAGCCCCAGCATTTT,CASSYRADQPQHF
19,TRBD2,TRBJ2-1,TRBV20-1,many,TGCAGTGCCTTAGGGAGTACTAGCGGGAGGGCCTTTTTCTACAATGAGCAGTTCTTC,CSALGSTSGRAFFYNEQFF
14,TRBD1,TRBJ1-4,TRBV7-9,-,TGTGCCAGCAGCTCGGGACAGGGTTGGTGGAAACTGTTTTTT,CASSSGQGWWKLFF
18,TRBD1,TRBJ1-1,TRBV4-1,-,TGCGCCAGCAGCCAGACAGGGGCCGAAAAACTGGAGAACACTGAAGCTTTCTTT,CASSQTGAEKLENTEAFF
17,TRBD2,TRBJ2-5,TRBV19,-,TGTGCCAGTAGTATCGGAGCGGGACGCCATTCAAAAGAGACCCAGTACTTC,CASSIGAGRHSKETQYF
12,-,TRBJ1-1,TRBV29-1,-,TGCAGCCTTTCCGTCATGAACACTGAAGCTTTCTTT,CSLSVMNTEAFF
13,-,TRBJ2-1,TRBV9,few,TGTGCCAGCAGCGTCGGAGATAACAATGAGCAGTTCTTC,CASSVGDNNEQFF
16,-,TRBJ2-2,TRBV9,-,TGTGCCAGCAGCGTACGTCCTAGCGTTTTGACCGGGGAGCTGTTTTTT,CASSVRPSVLTGELFF
16,-,TRBJ2-4,TRBV10-3,-,TGTGCCATCAGTGAGTCGGTGACCTTAGCCAAAAACATTCAGTACTTC,CAISESVTLAKNIQYF
13,-,TRBJ2-3,TRBV5-1,-,TGCGCCAGCAGCTTGGAATACACAGATACGCAGTATTTT,CASSLEYTDTQYF
14,-,TRBJ1-1,TRBV4-3,many,TGCGCCAGCAGCCAAGACCGGGGACTCACTGAAGCTTTCTTT,CASSQDRGLTEAFF
11,-,TRBJ2-7,TRBV29-1,few,TGCAGCGTTGAGAGAGGGTCCGAGCAGTACTTC,CSVERGSEQYF
15,-,TRBJ2-1,TRBV24-1,few,TGTGCCACCAGAAGCCGGGACCTCAATTACCCTGAGCAGTTCTTC,CATRSRDLNYPEQFF
14,-,TRBJ1-1,TRBV7-6,few,TGTGCCAGCAGCTTAGGGGAAGACGGCACTGAAGCTTTCTTT,CASSLGEDGTEAFF
16,TRBD1,TRBJ2-1,TRBV7-9,-,TGTGCCAGCAGCCCGGGACAGACTCTCTCCTACAATGAGCAGTTCTTC,CASSPGQTLSYNEQFF
13,-,TRBJ2-3,TRBV12-3/TRBV12-4,few,TGTGCCAGCAGTTTAAGGGCCCCAGATACGCAGTATTTT,CASSLRAPDTQYF
16,TRBD2,TRBJ2-7,TRBV9,few,TGTGCCAGCAGCGTAGAGGGAGCGGGAGACCTCTACGAGCAGTACTTC,CASSVEGAGDLYEQYF
11,-,TRBJ2-1,TRBV25-1,few,TGTGCCACCAAGAGGGACAATGAGCAGTTCTTC,CATKRDNEQFF
14,TRBD2,TRBJ2-1,TRBV20-1,-,TGCAGTGTCCGGAAGCGGGAGAATTACAATGAGCAGTTCTTC,CSVRKRENYNEQFF
14,-,TRBJ1-2,TRBV5-1,few,TGCGCCAGCACCCCATTCGGGAAGGACTATGGCTACACCTTC,CASTPFGKDYGYTF
15,-,TRBJ2-5,TRBV4-2,few,TGTGCCAGCAGCCAAACCCGACTAGGACAAGAGACCCAGTACTTC,CASSQTRLGQETQYF
15,TRBD1,TRBJ2-2,TRBV20-1,many,TGCAGTGCTAGCCCCGGGACAGGGGACACCGGGGAGCTGTTTTTT,CSASPGTGDTGELFF
16,-,TRBJ2-3,TRBV23-1,many,TGCGCCAGCAGTCAACCAGACTCCTCTAGCACAGATACGCAGTATTTT,CASSQPDSSSTDTQYF
12,-,TRBJ1-4,TRBV12-3/TRBV12-4,few,TGTGCCAGCAGTTTGTTAGGGGAAAAACTGTTTTTT,CASSLLGEKLFF
15,-,TRBJ1-1,TRBV9,few,TGTGCCAGCAGCCCCCGAGGGGGGCGGAACACTGAAGCTTTCTTT,CASSPRGGRNTEAFF
14,-,TRBJ1-2,TRBV4-1,many,TGCGCCAGCAGCCAAGATTCGGCCGATGGGGGCTACACCTTC,CASSQDSADGGYTF
11,-,TRBJ1-1,TRBV20-1,many,TGCAGTGCTAGATTGGACACTGAAGCTTTCTTT,CSARLDTEAFF
12,-,TRBJ2-3,TRBV29-1,many,TGCAGCGCCTTACCTAGCACAGATACGCAGTATTTT,CSALPSTDTQYF
14,-,TRBJ1-4,TRBV7-3,-,TGTGCCAGCAGCCCCGGTGGGGGAGATGAAAAACTGTTTTTT,CASSPGGGDEKLFF